These T cell receptor beta chains were read from a single sample in a study of blood T cells in healthy people across ages. TCRdb re-called the 5' RACE reads through MiXCR, storing one row per CDR3 protein. The table shows about 720,000 distinct CDR3 sequences, with 22% occurring only once. The sequenced sample was blood. These receptors were collected from a man in his 70s in good health. CDR3s include the opening cysteine and the closing phenylalanine or tryptophan. The D gene is left open where the match is weak. Clone size appears in some rows only: once, few, many, or a class for an expanded clone.

clone_size d_call j_call v_call cdr3_nt cdr3_aa
few - TRBJ2-7 TRBV14 TGTGCCAGCAGCCGGGGACATAGGTTGTACGAGCAGTACTTC CASSRGHRLYEQYF
many - TRBJ1-4 TRBV10-2 TGCGCCAGCAGTGGCGCGGCAGGGCTTGAAAAACTGTTTTTT CASSGAAGLEKLFF
- - TRBJ1-3 TRBV6-5 TGTGCCAGCAGTTCGACTCTTCGTTCGGGAAACACCATATATTTT CASSSTLRSGNTIYF
few - TRBJ2-1 TRBV11-2 TGTGCCAGCAGCCCAGGGGCGAACTACAATGAGCAGTTCTTC CASSPGANYNEQFF
- - TRBJ2-1 TRBV12-3/TRBV12-4 TGTGCCAGCAGCCCGGGTGGGGGCCAGGTGGTTAATGAGCAGTTCTTC CASSPGGGQVVNEQFF
few - TRBJ2-3 TRBV21-1 TGTGCCAGCAGGACTAGCGGGAGCTGTATAGATACGCAGTATTTT CASRTSGSCIDTQYF
few TRBD1 TRBJ2-3 TRBV18 TGTGCCAGCTCACGAAGAATAGGACAGGGAGCCACAGATACGCAGTATTTT CASSRRIGQGATDTQYF
few TRBD2 TRBJ2-3 TRBV7-2 TGTGCCAGCAGCTCAAGAATGGTAGCGGGGACCACAGATACGCAGTATTTT CASSSRMVAGTTDTQYF
- - TRBJ2-5 TRBV5-1 TGCGCCAGCAGCTCCGGGACGGCGGGAGAGACCCAGTACTTC CASSSGTAGETQYF
many - TRBJ2-3 TRBV7-6 TGTGCCAGCAGCTTAGGATGGGACAAGGGCCTAGCAGATACGCAGTATTTT CASSLGWDKGLADTQYF
- TRBD1 TRBJ2-1 TRBV12-3/TRBV12-4 TGTGCCAGCAGTCGACAGGGGGCGAGAAACAATGAGCAGTTCTTC CASSRQGARNNEQFF
- - TRBJ2-6 TRBV5-1 TGCGCCAGCAGCCAGGGGCCGAACTCTGGGGCCAACGTCCTGACTTTC CASSQGPNSGANVLTF
- - TRBJ1-4 TRBV18 TGTGCCAGCTCACCGAACCCGGGGGAAAAACTGTTTTTT CASSPNPGEKLFF
- TRBD2 TRBJ2-3 TRBV4-3 TGCGCCAGCAGCCAAGGGACTAGCGGGAATGCAGATACGCAGTATTTT CASSQGTSGNADTQYF
- - TRBJ2-3 TRBV20-1 TGCAGTGGCTATCTCGGGAGCACAGATACGCAGTATTTT CSGYLGSTDTQYF
- - TRBJ2-1 TRBV12-3/TRBV12-4 TGTGCCAGCAGCCAACCGGCGGGTGAGCAGTTCTTC CASSQPAGEQFF
few TRBD2 TRBJ2-3 TRBV5-1 TGCGCCAGCAGCTTTCTAGCGGGGGGCAACACAGATACGCAGTATTTT CASSFLAGGNTDTQYF
many - TRBJ2-3 TRBV18 TGTGCCAGCTCACCACTGGCAGATACGCAGTATTTT CASSPLADTQYF
- - TRBJ2-4 TRBV30 TGTGCCTGGAGTAGAGGGAGTCCCGTCAAAAACATTCAGTACTTC CAWSRGSPVKNIQYF
few TRBD1 TRBJ2-1 TRBV7-2 TGTGCCAGCAGCTTAAGACAGGGGACAGCCTACAATGAGCAGTTCTTC CASSLRQGTAYNEQFF
few - TRBJ1-1 TRBV3-1 TGTGCCAGCAGCTATGGACAGCTGAACACTGAAGCTTTCTTT CASSYGQLNTEAFF
few - TRBJ2-3 TRBV18 TGTGCCAGCTCAACCAGTGTCGAGGGCCGGTGTTATTTT CASSTSVEGRCYF
few TRBD1 TRBJ1-1 TRBV12-3/TRBV12-4 TGTGCCAGCAGTACCGCCGGACAGGGGGCGATTGAAGCTTTCTTT CASSTAGQGAIEAFF
- TRBD2 TRBJ2-5 TRBV6-6 TGTGCCAGCAGTTATCTAGCGGCCTCCCAAGAGACCCAGTACTTC CASSYLAASQETQYF
- TRBD1 TRBJ1-3 TRBV9 TGTGCCAGCAACAGGGACAGCAGCTCTGGAAACACCATATATTTT CASNRDSSSGNTIYF
few - TRBJ2-3 TRBV20-1 TGCAGTGCTGTTGTCCCAGGTCCGGTAGATACGCAGTATTTT CSAVVPGPVDTQYF
many - TRBJ2-3 TRBV12-3/TRBV12-4 TGTGCCAGCAGCTTGGGCGGAAGAGATACGCAGTATTTT CASSLGGRDTQYF